These 10 T cell receptor beta chains share one sample of origin, sequenced in a study of tumor and adjacent non-tumor tissue in lung cancer. The library came from three nested PCR rounds adapted from ARM-PCR protocols. TCRdb used MiXCR to reprocess the multiplex PCR reads, holding one entry per CDR3 protein. The repertoire holds about 93,000 distinct CDR3 sequences, with around 64% as singletons. No cell sorting was done before RNA was extracted from the tissue. The sequenced sample consisted of lung tumor tissue. All receptors come from a man aged 55-75 years with non-small cell lung cancer.

About this clonotype itself: One junction end does not reproduce the germline sequence, and a read error may be involved. J is TRBJ2-1 and V is TRBV11-2, with a possible D match to TRBD2 (6 bases). CDR1 SGHAT and CDR2 FQNNGV come from the germline V gene. This CDR3 spans 18 amino acids. CDR3 bases: TGTGCCAGCAACTTACTTGTGCGGGACTGGGCCTCCTACAATGAGCAGTTCTTC. It encodes CASNLLVRDWASYNEQFF.

As concerns this clonotype: Here the CDR3 omits its conserved ending phenylalanine or tryptophan, so a read error is the likely source. The rearrangement uses TRBV4-2 and TRBJ2-3, with no clear D. CDR1 LGHNA and CDR2 YNFKEQ come from the germline V gene. CDR3 length: 12 residues. The CDR3 spells CASSQDRYTQYS. Here the CDR3 DNA reads TGCGCCAGCAGCCAAGATAGGTATACGCAGTATTCT.

This clonotype appeared a single time. The conserved phenylalanine or tryptophan normally closing the CDR3 is absent here, so this likely arose from a read error. The chain employs TRBV6-8 and TRBJ2-1, with D hard to call. From germline, CDR1 is MNHGY and CDR2 SAAAGT. This CDR3 comprises 14 residues. The CDR3 loop is CVSSLTRQEFKQFS. CDR3 sequence (DNA): TGTGTCAGCAGCCTAACTCGCCAGGAGTTCAAGCAGTTCTCC.

CDR3 in DNA: TGCTCCTGCAGCCAAGCGTATGGCAATGAGCAGTTCTTC. This encodes CSCSQAYGNEQFF. This chain connects TRBV4-3 to TRBJ2-1; D is ambiguous. CDR1 is LGHNA and CDR2 is YSLEER in the germline V gene. This CDR3 is built from 13 residues.

A note on this clonotype: A much larger clone is a single base away; this may be a read error. The CDR3 loop is CSASVVGRVSNSNQPQHF. DNA for the CDR3: TGCAGTGCTAGTGTGGTGGGCAGGGTATCTAATAGCAATCAGCCCCAGCATTTT. This chain connects TRBV20-1 to TRBJ1-5; a weak D match, TRBD1 (5 bases). The CDR3 consists of 18 residues. The ends were cut back, 3 bases at V and 0 bases at J, with 21 bases in the middle. In germline, CDR1 is DFQATT, CDR2 SNEGSKA (reference sequence).

Turning to this clonotype: Relative to the germline gene, one junction end is altered; a read error may explain this. J is TRBJ2-7 and V is TRBV10-3, with a possible D match to TRBD2 (6 bases). CDR3 length: 14 residues. CDR1 ENHRY and CDR2 SYGVKD come from the germline V gene. This chain's CDR3 is CAISDGLFGYEQYF. In DNA, the CDR3 is TGTGCCATCAGTGACGGACTATTTGGCTACGAGCAGTATTTC.

The rearrangement uses TRBV7-2 and TRBJ2-2, with 14 bases identical to TRBD2. V was pared by 3 bases and J by 6 bases, with 6 bases of the junction left unmatched. CDR1 and CDR2 (germline): SGHTA, FQGNSA. The CDR3 runs to 17 residues. DNA for the CDR3: TGTGCCAGCAGCTTCAAGAGACTAGCGGGAGGGCCCGGGGAGCTGTTTTTT. Translating it yields CASSFKRLAGGPGELFF.

This clonotype was picked up a small number of times. Sequence at one end of the junction differs from germline and may be a read error. The rearrangement joins TRBV12-3 or TRBV12-4 to TRBJ2-1; a possible D gene is TRBD2 (5 bases). The CDR3 runs to 12 residues. As DNA, the CDR3 is TGTGCCAGCAGCCGGGATAGCAGTGAGCAGTTCTTT. Its translation: CASSRDSSEQFF.

On this clonotype itself: It may be a read error: a sequence one base away is much more abundant. This rearrangement joins TRBV19 to TRBJ2-4; the D gene is possibly TRBD2 (6 bases). The CDR3 extends over 12 amino acids. With 5 bases removed from V and 6 bases from J, the gap between germline ends came to 8 bases. Germline V gene sequence: CDR1 LNHDA, CDR2 SQIVND (reference sequence). CDR3 DNA sequence: TGTGCCAGTAGTCTCGGGAGAAACATTCAGTACTTC. Translating gives CASSLGRNIQYF.

About this clonotype: One end of the junction is discordant with germline, which a read error may explain. The V call is TRBV2, the J call TRBJ1-1, with D unclear. Germline values: CDR1 SNHLY, CDR2 FYNNEI. This CDR3 is 15 amino acids long. CDR3 in amino acids: CASSELLQSATEAIF. As DNA, the CDR3 is TGTGCCAGCAGTGAATTATTACAATCGGCCACTGAAGCTATCTTT.